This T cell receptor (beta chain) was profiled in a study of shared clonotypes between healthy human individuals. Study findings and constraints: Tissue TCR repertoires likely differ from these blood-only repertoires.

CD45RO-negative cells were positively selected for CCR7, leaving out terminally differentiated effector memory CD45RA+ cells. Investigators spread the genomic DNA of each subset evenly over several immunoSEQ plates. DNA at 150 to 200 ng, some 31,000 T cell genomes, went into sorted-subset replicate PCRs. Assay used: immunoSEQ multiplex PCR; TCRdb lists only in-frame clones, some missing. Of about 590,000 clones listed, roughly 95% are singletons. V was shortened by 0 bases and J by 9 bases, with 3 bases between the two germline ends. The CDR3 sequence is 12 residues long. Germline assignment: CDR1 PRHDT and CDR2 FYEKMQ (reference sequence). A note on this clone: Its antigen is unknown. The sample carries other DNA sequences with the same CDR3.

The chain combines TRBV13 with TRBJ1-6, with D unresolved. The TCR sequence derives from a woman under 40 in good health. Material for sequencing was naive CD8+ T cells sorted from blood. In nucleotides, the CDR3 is TGTGCCAGCAGCTTAGGGCCTTCACCCCTCCACTTT. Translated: CASSLGPSPLHF.